This record looks at one T cell receptor (beta chain) sequence and its context. Treatment specified: randomized to nivolumab then ipilimumab (arm A) or the reverse (arm B). Only in-frame clones appear in the TCRdb table, and some are missing; sequencing was by immunoSEQ multiplex PCR. The table lists roughly 20,000 clones, about four fifths of them singletons. The data are from a study of sequential checkpoint blockade in melanoma. Germline lookup yields CDR1 SGHTA and CDR2 FQGNSA. Trimming took 1 base from V and 1 from J, leaving 22 bases between them. The CDR3 consists of 19 residues. This clonotype originated in a human donor with melanoma. The chain couples TRBV7-2 to TRBJ2-5, with TRBD2 as a possible D gene (7 bases). Specimen: CD8+ T cells sorted from blood (inferred from file names), collected from a patient given nivolumab and ipilimumab in sequence. In DNA, the CDR3 is TGTGCCAGCAGCTTAGGCCCCAAGATGGGCGGGGGCCTCCAAGAGACCCAGTACTTC. It yields the protein CASSLGPKMGGGLQETQYF.